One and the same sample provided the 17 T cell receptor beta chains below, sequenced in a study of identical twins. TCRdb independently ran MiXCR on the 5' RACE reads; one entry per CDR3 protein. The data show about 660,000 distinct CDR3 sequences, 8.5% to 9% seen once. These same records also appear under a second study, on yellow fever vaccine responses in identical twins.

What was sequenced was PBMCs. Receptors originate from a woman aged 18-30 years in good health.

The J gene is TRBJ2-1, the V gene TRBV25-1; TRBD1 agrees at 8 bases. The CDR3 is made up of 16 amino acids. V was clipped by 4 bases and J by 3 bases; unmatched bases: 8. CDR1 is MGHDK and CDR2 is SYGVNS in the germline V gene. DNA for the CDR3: TGTGCCAGCAGTGCCAGGACAGGGAAGATCTACAATGAGCAGTTCTTC. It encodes CASSARTGKIYNEQFF.

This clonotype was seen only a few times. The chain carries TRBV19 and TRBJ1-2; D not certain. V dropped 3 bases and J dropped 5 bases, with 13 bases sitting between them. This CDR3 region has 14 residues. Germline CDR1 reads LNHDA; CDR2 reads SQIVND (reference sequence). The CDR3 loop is CASSMADFGYGYTF. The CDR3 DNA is TGTGCCAGTAGTATGGCAGACTTTGGGTATGGCTACACCTTC.

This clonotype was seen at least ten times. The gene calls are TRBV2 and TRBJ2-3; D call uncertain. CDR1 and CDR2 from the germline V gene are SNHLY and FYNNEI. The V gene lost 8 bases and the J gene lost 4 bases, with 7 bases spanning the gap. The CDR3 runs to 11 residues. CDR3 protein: CASPLADTQYF. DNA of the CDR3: TGTGCCAGCCCTCTGGCAGATACGCAGTATTTT. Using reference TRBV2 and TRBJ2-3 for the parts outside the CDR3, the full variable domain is EPEVTQTPSHQVTQMGQEVILRCVPISNHLYFYWYRQILGQKVEFLVSFYNNEISEKSEIFDDQFSVERPDGSNFTLKIRSTKLEDSAMYFCASPLADTQYFGPGTRLTVL.

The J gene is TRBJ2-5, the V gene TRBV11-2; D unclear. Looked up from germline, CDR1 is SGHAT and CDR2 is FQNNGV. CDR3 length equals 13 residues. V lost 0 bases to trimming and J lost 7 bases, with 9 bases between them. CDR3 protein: CASSLDRSWTQYF. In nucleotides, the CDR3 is TGTGCCAGCAGCTTAGACAGGTCCTGGACCCAGTACTTC.

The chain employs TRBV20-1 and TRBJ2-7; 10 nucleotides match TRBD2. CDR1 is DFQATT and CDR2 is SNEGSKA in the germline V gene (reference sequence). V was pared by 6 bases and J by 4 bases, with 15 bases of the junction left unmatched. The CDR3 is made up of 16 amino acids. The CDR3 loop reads CSANPHPSGGMYEQYF. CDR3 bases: TGCAGTGCGAACCCCCACCCTAGCGGGGGTATGTACGAGCAGTACTTC.

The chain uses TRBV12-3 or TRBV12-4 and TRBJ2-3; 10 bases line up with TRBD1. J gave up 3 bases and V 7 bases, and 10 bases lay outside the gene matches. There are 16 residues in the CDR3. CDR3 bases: TGTGCCAGCAATGCTAATTTGGACAGGGGGACAGATACGCAGTATTTT. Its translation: CASNANLDRGTDTQYF.

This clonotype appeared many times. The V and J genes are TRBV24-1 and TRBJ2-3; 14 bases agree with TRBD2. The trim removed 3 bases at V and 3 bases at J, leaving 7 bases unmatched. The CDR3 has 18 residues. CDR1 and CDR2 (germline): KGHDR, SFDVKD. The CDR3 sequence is CATSDRVGLAGGTDTQYF. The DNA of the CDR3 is TGTGCCACCAGTGATAGGGTAGGACTAGCGGGAGGAACAGATACGCAGTATTTT.

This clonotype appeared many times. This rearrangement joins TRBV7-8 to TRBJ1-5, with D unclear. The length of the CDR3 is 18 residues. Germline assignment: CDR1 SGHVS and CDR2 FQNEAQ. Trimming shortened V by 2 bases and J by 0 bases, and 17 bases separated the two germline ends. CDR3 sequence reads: CASSLMGIIGDSNQPQHF. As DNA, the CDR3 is TGTGCCAGCAGCTTAATGGGGATAATCGGGGATAGCAATCAGCCCCAGCATTTT. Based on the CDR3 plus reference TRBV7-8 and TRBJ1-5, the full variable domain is GAGVSQSPRYKVAKRGQDVALRCDPISGHVSLFWYQQALGQGPEFLTYFQNEAQLDKSGLPSDRFFAERPEGSVSTLKIQRTQQEDSAVYLCASSLMGIIGDSNQPQHFGDGTRLSIL.

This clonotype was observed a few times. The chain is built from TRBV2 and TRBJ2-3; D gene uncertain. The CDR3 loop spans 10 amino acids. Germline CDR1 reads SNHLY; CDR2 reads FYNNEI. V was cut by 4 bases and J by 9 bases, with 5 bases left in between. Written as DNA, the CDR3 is TGTGCCAGCAGTGCTCGGACGCAGTATTTT. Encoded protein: CASSARTQYF.

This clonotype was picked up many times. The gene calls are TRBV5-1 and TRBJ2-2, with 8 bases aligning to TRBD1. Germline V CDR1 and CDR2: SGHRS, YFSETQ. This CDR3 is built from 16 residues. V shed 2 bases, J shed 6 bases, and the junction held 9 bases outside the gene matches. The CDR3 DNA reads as TGCGCCAGCAGCTTCCTTGCACAGGGGGGTCCCGGGGAGCTGTTTTTT. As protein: CASSFLAQGGPGELFF.

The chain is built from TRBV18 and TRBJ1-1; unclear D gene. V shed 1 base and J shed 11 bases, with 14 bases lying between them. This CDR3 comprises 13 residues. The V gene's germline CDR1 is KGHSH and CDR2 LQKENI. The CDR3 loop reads CASSPLVRDGAFF. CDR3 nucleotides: TGTGCCAGCTCACCACTAGTAAGGGATGGGGCTTTCTTT.

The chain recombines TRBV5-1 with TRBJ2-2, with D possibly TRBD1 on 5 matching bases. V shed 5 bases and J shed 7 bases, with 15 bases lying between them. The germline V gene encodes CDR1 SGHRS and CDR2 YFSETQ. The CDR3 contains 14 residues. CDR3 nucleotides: TGCGCCAGCAGGACAGCTCCTTTGGACGGGGAGCTGTTTTTT. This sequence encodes CASRTAPLDGELFF.

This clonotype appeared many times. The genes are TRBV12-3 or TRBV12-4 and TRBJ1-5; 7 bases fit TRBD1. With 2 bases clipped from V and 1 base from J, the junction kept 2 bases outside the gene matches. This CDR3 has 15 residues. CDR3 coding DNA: TGTGCCAGCAGTTTAAGGGGACAGAGCAATCAGCCCCAGCATTTT. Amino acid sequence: CASSLRGQSNQPQHF.

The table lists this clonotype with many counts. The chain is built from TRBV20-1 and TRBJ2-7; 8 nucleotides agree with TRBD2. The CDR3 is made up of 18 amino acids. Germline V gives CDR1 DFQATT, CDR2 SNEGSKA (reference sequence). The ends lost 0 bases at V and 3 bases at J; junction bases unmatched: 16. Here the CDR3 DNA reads TGCAGTGCTAGAGATTCAAGCGTCCGACTAGCGAGGGGCTACGAGCAGTACTTC. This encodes CSARDSSVRLARGYEQYF.

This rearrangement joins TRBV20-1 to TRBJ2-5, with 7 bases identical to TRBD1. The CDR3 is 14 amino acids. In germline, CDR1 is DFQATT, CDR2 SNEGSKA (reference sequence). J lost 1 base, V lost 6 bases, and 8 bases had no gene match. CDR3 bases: TGCAGTGCCCGGACCGGGACAGCCCAAGAGACCCAGTACTTC. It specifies CSARTGTAQETQYF.

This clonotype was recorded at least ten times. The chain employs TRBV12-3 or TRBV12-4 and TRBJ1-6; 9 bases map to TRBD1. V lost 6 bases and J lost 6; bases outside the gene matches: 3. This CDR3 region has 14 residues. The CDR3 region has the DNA TGTGCCAGCAGGTTGGGACAGGGTAATTCACCCCTCCACTTT. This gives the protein CASRLGQGNSPLHF.

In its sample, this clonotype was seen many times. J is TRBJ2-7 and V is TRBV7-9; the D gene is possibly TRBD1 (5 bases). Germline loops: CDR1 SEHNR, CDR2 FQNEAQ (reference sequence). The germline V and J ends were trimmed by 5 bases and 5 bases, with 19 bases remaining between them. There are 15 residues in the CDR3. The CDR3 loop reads CASSQGQGIIHEQYF. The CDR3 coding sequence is TGTGCCAGCAGCCAAGGGCAGGGAATTATCCACGAGCAGTACTTC.